This entry features one T cell receptor (beta chain) sequence. What it binds is unknown. Healthy bone marrow donors formed the donor group. This entry belongs to a study of cytomegalovirus exposure and HLA in healthy donors. Study as a whole: As an earlier analysis found, around 170 million T cells yielded about 120 million unique TCR beta sequences.

This CDR3 spans 13 amino acids. Between the trimmed V and J ends, which lost 6 bases and 4 bases, there was a span of 12 bases. In germline, CDR1 is WNHNN, CDR2 SYGVQD (reference sequence). PCR used 60 Vbeta primers and 13 Jbeta primers. Source study methods: Some 80 million unique TCR beta chains, roughly 10 million shared, were counted in a later analysis. Sequenced by immunoSEQ multiplex PCR; TCRdb stores in-frame clones only, minus some. V, J and clone size are taken as reported in that table, and D and trimming were inferred from the DNA itself. Recorded here are about 170,000 clones; the top ten clones represent 0.7% to 0.8%. Study-wide points: Cytomegalovirus-associated TCR beta chains were listed, numbering 150 to 200.

Sequenced: PBMCs. The clonotype originates from a woman younger than 35 in good health and CMV-seropositive. The chain joins TRBV10-1 to TRBJ1-1, with a tentative D call TRBD1 (6 bases). The DNA for the CDR3 is TGCGCCAGCAGGGAGACAGGTGTCACTGAAGCTTTCTTT. Encoded protein: CASRETGVTEAFF.